This T cell receptor beta chain was captured in a study of regulatory T cells in long-lasting Graves disease. CDR1 and CDR2 from the germline V gene are SNHLY and FYNNEI. The CDR3 extends over 15 amino acids. Noted time point: newly diagnosed GD, antithyroid drugs for less than 3 months. PBMC-derived RNA was used for the TCR library. Arm-PCR of CDR3 regions and iRepertoire HTBI primers were the basis on which TCR beta libraries were built. One entry per CDR3 protein results from TCRdb running MiXCR on the multiplex PCR reads. In the table there are approximately 440,000 distinct CDR3 sequences, about a sixth of which are singletons. There are a few counts of this clonotype. A clone one base away is much larger, so this may be a read error. The same sample was also used in a study of T cells in Graves' hyperthyroidism and ophthalmopathy. As reported in that work: TCR CDR3 underwent first-round RT-PCR with the HTBI primer set. Blood also carried most thyroid clonotypes expanded above 0.001. A 13 V-J signature model discriminated ophthalmopathy versus stable hyperthyroidism.

The V and J genes are TRBV2 and TRBJ1-1; the D gene is possibly TRBD1 (5 bases). The sequenced sample was peripheral blood mononuclear cells (PBMCs), obtained at new diagnosis, from a patient treated with antithyroid drugs. The TCR sequence derives from a man aged 35 to 55 with Graves disease. CDR3 nucleotide sequence: TGTGCCAGCATGCGGGACGCCAGCATGAACACTGGAGCTTTCTTT. As protein: CASMRDASMNTGAFF.